This T cell receptor (beta chain) was sequenced during a study of T cell changes during pregnancy in multiple sclerosis. TCRdb's table, derived via immunoSEQ multiplex PCR, lists solely in-frame clones and lacks some. The table includes under 100,000 clones, about 95% detected once. This specimen was peripheral blood, taken in the second trimester of pregnancy. The clonotype was recovered from a female donor with multiple sclerosis, enrolled in a pregnancy study.

The CDR3 DNA is TGTGCCAGCAGCTCAAAAGCGGGTCTTCGCAAAAACATTCAGTACTTC. Protein: CASSSKAGLRKNIQYF. This chain links TRBV6-6 with TRBJ2-4, with D possibly being TRBD2 (6 bases). This CDR3 has 16 amino acids. Germline CDR1 MNHNY, CDR2 SVGAGI (reference sequence). V shed 6 bases and J shed 3 bases, with 18 bases lying between them.